A single sample gave rise to the 2 T cell receptor beta chains below, sequenced in a study of CD8+ T cells in alopecia areata. Specified treatment: oral pan-JAK inhibitor, 5-10 mg twice daily. The authors extracted RNA and reverse transcribed it into cDNA as the sequencing template. Only in-frame clones appear in the TCRdb table, and some are missing; sequencing was by immunoSEQ multiplex PCR. The sample includes 200,000 or so clones, over 40% of them seen just once. This sample comprised CD4+ T cells sorted from blood, obtained around week 37, from a patient treated with tofacitinib. These receptors originate from a human donor with alopecia areata.

V is TRBV5-1 and J is TRBJ1-1, with a possible D match to TRBD1 (6 bases). The germline V and J ends were trimmed by 4 bases and 6 bases, with 10 bases remaining between them. Looked up from germline, CDR1 is SGHRS and CDR2 is YFSETQ. CDR3 length equals 12 residues. The CDR3 DNA is TGCGCCAGCAGCGCTGGACAGTCTGAAGCTTTCTTT. It specifies CASSAGQSEAFF.

There are a few counts of this clone. CDR3 in amino acids: CASGLGTDTQYF. The DNA for the CDR3 is TGTGCCAGCGGCCTCGGAACAGATACGCAGTATTTT. The chain links TRBV6-6 to TRBJ2-3; D remains unclear. V lost 8 bases and J lost 3, with 9 bases in between. This CDR3 has 12 amino acids. Germline V gene sequence: CDR1 MNHNY, CDR2 SVGAGI (reference sequence).